This passage covers 20 T cell receptor beta chains from one sample sequenced in a study of T cell responses to AZD1222 COVID-19 vaccine. Profiling relied on immunoSEQ multiplex PCR, and the TCRdb table lists in-frame clones only, not all of them. Of 99,000 or so clones detected, 85% to 95% appear once; the ten largest clones hold around 5%. Sequences were derived from peripheral blood, sampled on day 0 of AZD1222 vaccination. The receptors shown here come from an adult in good health.

This clone was found once. The chain has TRBV21-1 and TRBJ2-7; TRBD1, the D gene given by the table, was not confirmed from the DNA. TRBV21-1 is shown as a pseudogene. The length of the CDR3 is 14 residues. CDR3 sequence reads: CASLPRDRGSEQYF. CDR3 nucleotides: TGTGCCAGCCTCCCCCGGGACAGGGGCTCCGAGCAGTACTTC.

The genes are TRBV4-2 and TRBJ2-3; 7 nucleotides align to TRBD1. The ends lost 3 bases at V and 1 base at J; junction bases unmatched: 7. The CDR3 has 16 residues. Germline CDR1 reads LGHNA; CDR2 reads YNFKEQ. The DNA of the CDR3 is TGTGCCAGCAGCCACAACCGACAGGGAGGCACAGATACGCAGTATTTT. Its translation: CASSHNRQGGTDTQYF.

The gene calls are TRBV29-1 and TRBJ1-2; possibly TRBD1 for D (6 bases). In germline, CDR1 is SQVTM, CDR2 ANQGSEA. This CDR3 region has 14 residues. V was pared by 1 base and J by 4 bases, with 13 bases between. CDR3 nucleotides: TGCAGCGTTGAAGTGGTGGCAGGGGTCTATGGCTACACCTTC. Translation gives CSVEVVAGVYGYTF.

The V gene is TRBV9, the J gene TRBJ2-3; 11 nucleotides match TRBD2. The CDR3 runs to 15 residues. Trimming took 2 bases from V and 3 from J; bases not matched to a gene: 2. The germline CDR1 and CDR2 sequences are SGDLS and YYNGEE. Here the CDR3 DNA reads TGTGCCAGCAGCGTCTCTAGCGGGAGGACAGATACGCAGTATTTT. It translates to CASSVSSGRTDTQYF.

The chain uses TRBV27 and TRBJ2-1; D not certain. The CDR3 runs 11 residues. V lost 6 bases and J 8 bases, leaving 8 bases between the germline ends. CDR1 and CDR2 (germline): MNHEY, SMNVEV (reference sequence). Here the CDR3 reads CASRSADEQFF. The CDR3 DNA is TGTGCCAGCAGATCCGCGGATGAGCAGTTCTTC.

The chain has TRBV12-3 or TRBV12-4 and TRBJ2-1; D gene unclear. The CDR3 runs 13 residues. Between the trimmed V and J ends, which lost 2 bases and 7 bases, there was a span of 9 bases. CDR3 amino acids: CASSLFLLNEQFF. The CDR3 region has the DNA TGTGCCAGCAGTTTATTCCTGTTGAATGAGCAGTTCTTC.

The CDR3 spells CASSSTGRINQPQHF. The CDR3 DNA sequence: TGTGCCAGCAGTTCTACAGGGAGAATAAATCAGCCCCAGCATTTT. The chain uses TRBV6-1 and TRBJ1-5, with TRBD1 as a possible D gene (6 bases). The germline gives CDR1 MNHNS, CDR2 SASEGT. V shed 5 bases and J shed 4 bases, with 15 bases lying between them. This CDR3 has 15 amino acids.

The chain carries TRBV5-1 and TRBJ1-1, with no clear D. The V gene lost 0 bases and the J gene lost 1 base, with 7 bases spanning the gap. There are 14 residues in the CDR3. Germline values: CDR1 SGHRS, CDR2 YFSETQ. The DNA of the CDR3 is TGCGCCAGCAGCTTGGACAGTCGGAACACTGAAGCTTTCTTT. It encodes CASSLDSRNTEAFF.

This clone is deemed medium-sized. V usage is TRBV28 and J usage is TRBJ2-7, with 9 bases that match TRBD2. This CDR3 contains 14 residues. Germline V gene lookup returns CDR1 MDHEN and CDR2 SYDVKM. V was pared by 2 bases and J by 6 bases, with 5 bases of the junction left unmatched. The CDR3 spells CASSLGSGRTEQYF. The CDR3 DNA follows: TGTGCCAGCAGTTTAGGTAGCGGGAGAACCGAGCAGTACTTC.

The chain employs TRBV4-1 and TRBJ2-5, with no clear D. CDR3 length: 14 amino acids. The germline V and J ends were trimmed by 4 bases and 2 bases, with 11 bases remaining between them. Germline CDR1 and CDR2: MGHRA and YSYEKL. The CDR3 loop reads CASSRGPTQETQYF. CDR3 coding DNA: TGCGCCAGCAGCCGAGGACCTACGCAAGAGACCCAGTACTTC.

The gene calls are TRBV6-2 or TRBV6-3 and TRBJ2-7; D is undetermined. CDR1 is MNHEY and CDR2 is SVGEGT in the germline V gene. V lost 2 bases and J lost 3, with 5 bases in between. The CDR3 covers 12 residues. CDR3 loop: CASSYNGYEQYF. CDR3 DNA: TGTGCCAGCAGTTACAATGGCTACGAGCAGTACTTC.

J is TRBJ1-1 and V is TRBV27; 7 bases are a match to TRBD1. CDR1 and CDR2 (germline): MNHEY, SMNVEV (reference sequence). The CDR3 has 13 amino acids. Trimming took 2 bases from V and 7 from J; bases not matched to a gene: 4. The DNA of the CDR3 is TGTGCCAGCAGTTTACGAGGGACAGTTGAAGCTTTCTTT. Protein sequence: CASSLRGTVEAFF.

The rearrangement uses TRBV24-1 and TRBJ2-3; tentatively, D is TRBD1 (6 bases). The CDR3 sequence is 16 residues long. CDR1 is KGHDR, CDR2 SFDVKD, per germline. Trimming removed 4 bases at V and 3 bases at J, with 16 bases between. The CDR3 DNA reads as TGTGCCACCAGTGACCCGGACAGTGTTAGTACAGATACGCAGTATTTT. It specifies CATSDPDSVSTDTQYF.

This clone was picked up one time. V usage is TRBV13 and J usage is TRBJ2-6; the D is unclear. The CDR3 is 15 amino acids. V was trimmed by 1 base and J by 4 bases, leaving 8 bases between them. Germline-derived CDR1 and CDR2 are PRHDT and FYEKMQ (reference sequence). CDR3 residues: CASSLAGSGANVLTF. The CDR3 bases are TGTGCCAGCAGCTTAGCTGGATCCGGGGCCAACGTCCTGACTTTC.

The V gene is TRBV6-5, the J gene TRBJ1-3; D not certain. V lost 2 bases, J lost 4 bases, and 6 bases lay in between. Germline assignment: CDR1 MNHEY and CDR2 SVGAGI. This CDR3 has 13 amino acids. The CDR3 DNA reads TGTGCCAGCAGTTACGTTCAAGGAAACACCATATATTTT. The encoded protein is CASSYVQGNTIYF.

This chain connects TRBV6-4 to TRBJ2-5, with TRBD1 matching 11 bases. The CDR3 runs to 15 residues. V was clipped by 4 bases and J by 2 bases; unmatched bases: 3. From germline, CDR1 is MRHNA and CDR2 SNTAGT. The chain's CDR3 is CASSAGTGGQETQYF. DNA for the CDR3: TGTGCCAGCAGTGCCGGGACAGGGGGGCAAGAGACCCAGTACTTC.

The V call is TRBV5-1, the J call TRBJ1-6; D is ambiguous. The length of the CDR3 is 14 residues. Germline V gives CDR1 SGHRS, CDR2 YFSETQ. With 2 bases removed from V and 9 bases from J, the gap between germline ends came to 12 bases. The CDR3 DNA reads TGCGCCAGCAGCTTCTACTTCTCTCCTTCACCCCTCCACTTT. This codes for CASSFYFSPSPLHF.

The gene calls are TRBV4-2 and TRBJ2-7, with D perhaps matching TRBD2 (6 bases). V shed 1 base and J shed 5 bases, with 15 bases lying between them. This CDR3 is 15 amino acids long. In germline, CDR1 is LGHNA, CDR2 YNFKEQ. The DNA of the CDR3 is TGTGCCAGCAGCCAAGGGGGTAGCGGTAAACACGAGCAGTACTTC. It translates to CASSQGGSGKHEQYF.

The gene calls are TRBV30 and TRBJ1-4; a possible D gene is TRBD1 (6 bases). Deletions cut 4 bases from V and 4 bases from J, with 13 bases between. From germline, CDR1 is GTSNPN and CDR2 SVGIG (reference sequence). The length of the CDR3 is 14 residues. The CDR3 region is CAWTSGVGNEKLFF. The CDR3 region has the DNA TGTGCCTGGACTTCAGGGGTTGGTAATGAAAAACTGTTTTTT.

J is TRBJ2-5 and V is TRBV5-4, with D possibly being TRBD2 (6 bases). This CDR3 has 15 residues. Trimming left V 3 bases short and J 3 bases short, with 15 bases between. Per the germline V gene, CDR1 is SGHNT and CDR2 is YYREEE (reference sequence). The CDR3 bases are TGTGCCAGCAGCTCCTACCGGGACTCCGAAGAGACCCAGTACTTC. It yields the protein CASSSYRDSEETQYF.